This T cell receptor beta chain was captured in a study of regulatory T cells in long-lasting Graves disease. Study results and caveats: It was peripheral blood alone, not thyroid tissue, that was studied. TRBV28, TRBJ1-2 and TRBJ2-5 emerged as the favored segments in persistent disease. Persistent-disease Graves' patients showed less TCR diversity than new cases.

Sequencing libraries for TCR beta were prepared with iRepertoire HTBI primers and Arm-PCR of CDR3 regions. MiXCR, applied by TCRdb to the multiplex PCR reads, yields one record per CDR3 protein. The sample lists 320,000 or so distinct CDR3 sequences, 18% seen once, with 38% in the top ten. The CDR3 totals 11 residues. V lost 6 bases to trimming and J lost 6 bases, with 11 bases between them. Germline-derived CDR1 and CDR2 are DFQATT and SNEGSKA (reference sequence). As to time point: newly diagnosed GD, antithyroid drugs for less than 3 months. PBMC-derived RNA was used for the TCR library. In Xi'an, China, an endocrinology department was the source of patients. This clonotype was observed many times. Antigen unknown.

The material was peripheral blood mononuclear cells (PBMCs), obtained at new diagnosis, from a patient treated with antithyroid drugs. This clonotype originated in a female donor with Graves disease. The J gene is TRBJ1-1, the V gene TRBV20-1; the D is unclear. DNA for the CDR3: TGCAGTGCCCAAGGGATGGCTGAAGCTTTCTTT. Its protein product is CSAQGMAEAFF.